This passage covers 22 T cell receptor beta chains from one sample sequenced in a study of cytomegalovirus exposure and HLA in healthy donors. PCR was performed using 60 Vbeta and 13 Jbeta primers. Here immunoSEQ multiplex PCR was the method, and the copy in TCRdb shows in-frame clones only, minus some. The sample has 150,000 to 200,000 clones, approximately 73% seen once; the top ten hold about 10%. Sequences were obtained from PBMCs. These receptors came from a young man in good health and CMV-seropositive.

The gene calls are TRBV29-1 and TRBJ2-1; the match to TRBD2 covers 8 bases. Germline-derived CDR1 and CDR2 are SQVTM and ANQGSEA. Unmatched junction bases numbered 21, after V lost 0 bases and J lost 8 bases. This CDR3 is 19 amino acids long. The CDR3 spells CSVEDILSGSIDRIDEQFF. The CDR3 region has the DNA TGCAGCGTTGAAGATATCCTCAGCGGGAGTATAGATAGGATAGATGAGCAGTTCTTC.

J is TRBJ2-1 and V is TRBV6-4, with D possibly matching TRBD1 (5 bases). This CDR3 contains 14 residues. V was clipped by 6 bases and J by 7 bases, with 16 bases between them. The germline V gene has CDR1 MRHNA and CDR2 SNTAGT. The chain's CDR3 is CASSVAGSGNEQFF. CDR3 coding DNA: TGTGCCAGCAGCGTTGCAGGGTCTGGGAATGAGCAGTTCTTC.

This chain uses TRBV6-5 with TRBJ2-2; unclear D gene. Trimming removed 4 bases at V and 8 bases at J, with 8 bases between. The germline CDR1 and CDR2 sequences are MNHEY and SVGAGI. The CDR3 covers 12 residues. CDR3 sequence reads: CASSSQTGELFF. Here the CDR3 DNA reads TGTGCCAGCAGTTCCCAGACAGGGGAGCTGTTTTTT.

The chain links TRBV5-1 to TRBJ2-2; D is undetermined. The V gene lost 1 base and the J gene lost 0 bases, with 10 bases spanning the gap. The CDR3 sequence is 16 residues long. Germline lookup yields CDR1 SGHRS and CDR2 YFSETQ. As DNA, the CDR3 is TGCGCCAGCAGCTTGATGGGCCCGACGAACACCGGGGAGCTGTTTTTT. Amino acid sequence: CASSLMGPTNTGELFF.

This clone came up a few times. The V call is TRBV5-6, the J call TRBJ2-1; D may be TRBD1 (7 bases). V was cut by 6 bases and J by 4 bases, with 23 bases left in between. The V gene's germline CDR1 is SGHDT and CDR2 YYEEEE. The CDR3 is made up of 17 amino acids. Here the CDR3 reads CASTEGAPQLSYNEQFF. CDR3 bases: TGTGCCAGCACGGAGGGGGCCCCTCAACTATCTTACAATGAGCAGTTCTTC. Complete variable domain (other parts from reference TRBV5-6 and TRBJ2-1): DAGVTQSPTHLIKTRGQQVTLRCSPKSGHDTVSWYQQALGQGPQFIFQYYEEEERQRGNFPDRFSGHQFPNYSSELNVNALLLGDSALYLCASTEGAPQLSYNEQFFGPGTRLTVL.

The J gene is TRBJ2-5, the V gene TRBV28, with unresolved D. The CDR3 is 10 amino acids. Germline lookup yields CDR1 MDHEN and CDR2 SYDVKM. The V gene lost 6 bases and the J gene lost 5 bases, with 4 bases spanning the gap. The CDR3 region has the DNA TGTGCCAGCAGCTTTGAGACCCAGTACTTC. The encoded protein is CASSFETQYF.

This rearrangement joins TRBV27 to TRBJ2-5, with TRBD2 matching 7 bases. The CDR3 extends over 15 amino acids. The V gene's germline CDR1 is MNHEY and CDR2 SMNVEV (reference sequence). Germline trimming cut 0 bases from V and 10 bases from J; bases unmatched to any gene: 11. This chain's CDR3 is CASSLSWDYPRDQYF. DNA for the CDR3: TGTGCCAGCAGTTTATCGTGGGACTACCCCCGGGACCAGTACTTC.

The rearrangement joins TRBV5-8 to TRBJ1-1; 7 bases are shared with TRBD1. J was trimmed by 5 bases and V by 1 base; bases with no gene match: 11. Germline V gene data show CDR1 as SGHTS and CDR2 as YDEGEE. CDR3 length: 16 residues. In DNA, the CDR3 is TGTGCCAGCAGCTTGCGAGAGACAGGGATTTTGACTGAAGCTTTCTTT. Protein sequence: CASSLRETGILTEAFF.

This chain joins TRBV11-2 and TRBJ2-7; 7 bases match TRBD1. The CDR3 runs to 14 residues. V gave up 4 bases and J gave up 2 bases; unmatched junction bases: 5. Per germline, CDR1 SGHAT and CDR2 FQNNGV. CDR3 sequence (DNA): TGTGCCAGCAGCTCGGGACAGCGCACCTACGAGCAGTACTTC. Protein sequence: CASSSGQRTYEQYF.

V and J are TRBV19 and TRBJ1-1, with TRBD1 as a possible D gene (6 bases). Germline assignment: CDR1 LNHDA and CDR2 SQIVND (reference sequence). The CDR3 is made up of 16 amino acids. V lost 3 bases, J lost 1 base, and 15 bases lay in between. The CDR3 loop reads CASSIRGGRKNTEAFF. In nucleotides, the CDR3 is TGTGCCAGTAGTATCCGGGGGGGGCGGAAGAACACTGAAGCTTTCTTT.

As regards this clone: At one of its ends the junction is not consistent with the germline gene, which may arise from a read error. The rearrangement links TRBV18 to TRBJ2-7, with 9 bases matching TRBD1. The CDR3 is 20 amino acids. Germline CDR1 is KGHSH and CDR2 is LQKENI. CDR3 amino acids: CASSPPLRPGTGREAREQYF. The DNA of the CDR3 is TGTGCCAGCTCGCCACCACTTCGTCCCGGGACAGGGAGAGAAGCTCGCGAGCAGTACTTC.

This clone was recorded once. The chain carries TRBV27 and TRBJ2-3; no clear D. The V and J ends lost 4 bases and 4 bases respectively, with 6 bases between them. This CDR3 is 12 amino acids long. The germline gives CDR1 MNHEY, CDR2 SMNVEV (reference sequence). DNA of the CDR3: TGTGCCAGCAGTTCGAGCGCAGATACGCAGTATTTT. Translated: CASSSSADTQYF.

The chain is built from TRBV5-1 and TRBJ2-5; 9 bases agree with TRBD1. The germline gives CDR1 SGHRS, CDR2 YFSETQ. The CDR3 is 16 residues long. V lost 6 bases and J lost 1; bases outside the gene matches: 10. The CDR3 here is CASNELGTGSQETQYF. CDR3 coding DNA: TGCGCCAGCAATGAGTTAGGGACAGGGAGCCAAGAGACCCAGTACTTC.

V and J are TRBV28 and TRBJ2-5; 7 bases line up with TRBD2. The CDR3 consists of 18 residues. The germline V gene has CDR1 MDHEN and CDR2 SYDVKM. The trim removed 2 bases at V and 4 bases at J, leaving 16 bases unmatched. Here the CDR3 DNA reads TGTGCCAGCAGTTTAAGTAAGCGGGGACGAGGGGTTGCAGAGACCCAGTACTTC. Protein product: CASSLSKRGRGVAETQYF. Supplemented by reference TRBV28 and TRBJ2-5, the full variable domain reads DVKVTQSSRYLVKRTGEKVFLECVQDMDHENMFWYRQDPGLGLRLIYFSYDVKMKEKGDIPEGYSVSREKKERFSLILESASTNQTSMYLCASSLSKRGRGVAETQYFGPGTRLLVL.

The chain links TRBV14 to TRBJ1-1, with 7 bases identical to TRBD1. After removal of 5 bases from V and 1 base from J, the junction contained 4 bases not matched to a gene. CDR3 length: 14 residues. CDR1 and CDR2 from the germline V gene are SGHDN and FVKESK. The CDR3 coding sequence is TGTGCCAGCAGCTCCCGGGACAGGAACACTGAAGCTTTCTTT. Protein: CASSSRDRNTEAFF. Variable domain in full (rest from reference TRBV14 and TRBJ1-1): EAGVTQFPSHSVIEKGQTVTLRCDPISGHDNLYWYRRVMGKEIKFLLHFVKESKQDESGMPNNRFLAERTGGTYSTLKVQPAELEDSGVYFCASSSRDRNTEAFFGQGTRLTVV.

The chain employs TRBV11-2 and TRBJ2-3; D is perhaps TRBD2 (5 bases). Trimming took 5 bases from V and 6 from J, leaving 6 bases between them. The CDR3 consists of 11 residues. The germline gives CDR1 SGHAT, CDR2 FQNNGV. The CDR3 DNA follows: TGTGCCAGCAGCCCGGGGGATACGCAGTATTTT. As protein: CASSPGDTQYF.

CDR3 residues: CASSLPAGNTIYF. The CDR3 DNA is TGTGCCAGCAGTCTACCGGCTGGAAACACCATATATTTT. V and J are TRBV25-1 and TRBJ1-3, with D unresolved. The V end was cut by 5 bases, the J end by 2 bases, with 7 bases between. CDR1 is MGHDK, CDR2 SYGVNS, per germline. The CDR3 is 13 residues long. Looking up the rest from reference TRBV25-1 and TRBJ1-3 gives the full variable domain: EADIYQTPRYLVIGTGKKITLECSQTMGHDKMYWYQQDPGMELHLIHYSYGVNSTEKGDLSSESTVSRIRTEHFPLTLESARPSHTSQYLCASSLPAGNTIYFGEGSWLTVV.

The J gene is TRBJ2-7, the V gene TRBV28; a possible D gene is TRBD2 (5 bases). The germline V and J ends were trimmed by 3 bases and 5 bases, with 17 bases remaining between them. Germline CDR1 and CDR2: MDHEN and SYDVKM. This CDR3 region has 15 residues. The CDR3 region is CASSLASGRLHEQYF. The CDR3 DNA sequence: TGTGCCAGCAGTTTGGCTAGTGGGAGACTCCACGAGCAGTACTTC.

The CDR3 here is CASSVDMGAFSYEQYF. Here the CDR3 DNA reads TGTGCCAGCAGCGTAGATATGGGGGCATTCTCCTACGAGCAGTACTTC. The J gene is TRBJ2-7, the V gene TRBV9, with D tentatively TRBD1 (6 bases). The V gene's germline CDR1 is SGDLS and CDR2 YYNGEE. The CDR3 is 16 amino acids. V was cut by 0 bases and J by 0 bases, with 13 bases left in between.

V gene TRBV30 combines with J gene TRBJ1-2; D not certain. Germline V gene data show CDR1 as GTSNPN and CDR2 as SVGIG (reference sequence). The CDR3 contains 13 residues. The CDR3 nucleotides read TGTAAGCTAGAGCTATCGAAGGCCGCTGGCTACACCTTC. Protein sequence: CKLELSKAAGYTF.

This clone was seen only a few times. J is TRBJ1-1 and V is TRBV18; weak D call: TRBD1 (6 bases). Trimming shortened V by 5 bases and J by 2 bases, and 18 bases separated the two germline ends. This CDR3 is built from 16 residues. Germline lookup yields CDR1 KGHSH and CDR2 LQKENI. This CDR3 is CASSSDRQMINTEAFF. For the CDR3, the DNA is TGTGCCAGCTCATCCGACAGGCAAATGATTAACACTGAAGCTTTCTTT.

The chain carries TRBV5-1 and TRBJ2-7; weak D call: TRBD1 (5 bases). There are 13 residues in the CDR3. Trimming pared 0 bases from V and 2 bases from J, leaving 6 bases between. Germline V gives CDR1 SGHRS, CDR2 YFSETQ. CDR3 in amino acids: CASSLDRTYEQYF. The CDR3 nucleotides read TGCGCCAGCAGCTTGGACAGGACCTACGAGCAGTACTTC.